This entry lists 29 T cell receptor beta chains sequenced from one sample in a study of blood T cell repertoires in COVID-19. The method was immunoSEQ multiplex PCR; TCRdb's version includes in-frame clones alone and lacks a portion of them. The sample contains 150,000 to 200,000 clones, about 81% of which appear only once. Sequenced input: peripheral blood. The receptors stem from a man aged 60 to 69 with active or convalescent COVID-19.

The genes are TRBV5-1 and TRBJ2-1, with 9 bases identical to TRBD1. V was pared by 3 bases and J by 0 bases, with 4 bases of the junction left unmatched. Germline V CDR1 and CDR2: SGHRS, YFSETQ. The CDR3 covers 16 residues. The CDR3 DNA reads TGCGCCAGCAGCTCGGGGACAGGGAGCTCCTACAATGAGCAGTTCTTC. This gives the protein CASSSGTGSSYNEQFF. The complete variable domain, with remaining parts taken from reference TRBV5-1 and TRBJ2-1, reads KAGVTQTPRYLIKTRGQQVTLSCSPISGHRSVSWYQQTPGQGLQFLFEYFSETQRNKGNFPGRFSGRQFSNSRSEMNVSTLELGDSALYLCASSSGTGSSYNEQFFGPGTRLTVL.

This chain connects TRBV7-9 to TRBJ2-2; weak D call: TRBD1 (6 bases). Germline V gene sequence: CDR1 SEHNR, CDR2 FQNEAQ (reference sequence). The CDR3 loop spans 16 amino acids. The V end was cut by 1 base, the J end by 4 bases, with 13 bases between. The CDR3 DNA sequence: TGTGCCAGCAGCTTAGAGGCAGGGGACGGCACCGGGGAGCTGTTTTTT. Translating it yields CASSLEAGDGTGELFF.

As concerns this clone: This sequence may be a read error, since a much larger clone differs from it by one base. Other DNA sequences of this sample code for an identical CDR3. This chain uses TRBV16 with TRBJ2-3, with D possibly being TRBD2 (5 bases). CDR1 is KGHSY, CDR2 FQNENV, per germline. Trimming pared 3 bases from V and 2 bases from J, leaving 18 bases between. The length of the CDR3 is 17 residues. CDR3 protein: CASSQSYEGESTDTQYF. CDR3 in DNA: TGTGCCAGCAGCCAGTCCTACGAGGGAGAGTCCACAGATACGCAGTATTTT. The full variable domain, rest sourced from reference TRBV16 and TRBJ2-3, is GEEVAQTPKHLVRGEGQKAKLYCAPIKGHSYVFWYQQVLKNEFKFLISFQNENVFDETGMPKERFSAKCLPNSPCSLEIQATKLEDSAVYFCASSQSYEGESTDTQYFGPGTRLTVL.

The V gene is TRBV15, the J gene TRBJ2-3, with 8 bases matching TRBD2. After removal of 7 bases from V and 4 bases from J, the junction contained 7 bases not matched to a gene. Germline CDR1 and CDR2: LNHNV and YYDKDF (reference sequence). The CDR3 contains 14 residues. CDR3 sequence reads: CATTVAGSSDTQYF. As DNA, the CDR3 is TGTGCCACCACGGTAGCGGGGTCGTCAGATACGCAGTATTTT.

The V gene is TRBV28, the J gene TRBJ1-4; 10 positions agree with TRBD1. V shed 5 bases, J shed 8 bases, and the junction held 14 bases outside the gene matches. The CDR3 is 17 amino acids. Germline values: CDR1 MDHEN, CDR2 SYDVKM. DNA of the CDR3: TGTGCCAGCAGTCCCCCGACAGGGGGCGTCGGTTTGGAAAAACTGTTTTTT. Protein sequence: CASSPPTGGVGLEKLFF.

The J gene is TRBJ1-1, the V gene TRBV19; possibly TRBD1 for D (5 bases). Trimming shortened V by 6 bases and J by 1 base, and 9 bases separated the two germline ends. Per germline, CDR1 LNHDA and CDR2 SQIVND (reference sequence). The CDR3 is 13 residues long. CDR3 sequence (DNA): TGTGCCAGTAGCTTGGGGGGGAACACTGAAGCTTTCTTT. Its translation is CASSLGGNTEAFF.

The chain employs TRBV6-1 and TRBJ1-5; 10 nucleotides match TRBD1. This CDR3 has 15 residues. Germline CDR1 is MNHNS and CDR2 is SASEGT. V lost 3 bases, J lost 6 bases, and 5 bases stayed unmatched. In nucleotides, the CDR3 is TGTGCCAGCAGTGATGCCGGGACAGGGGCTCAGCCCCAGCATTTT. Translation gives CASSDAGTGAQPQHF.

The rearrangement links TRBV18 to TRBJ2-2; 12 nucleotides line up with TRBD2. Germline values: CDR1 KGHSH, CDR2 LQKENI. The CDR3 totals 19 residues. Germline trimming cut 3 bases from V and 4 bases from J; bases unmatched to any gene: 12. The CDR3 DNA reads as TGTGCCAGCTCACCGCTTCACTCCGGGACTAGCGGGTCCACCGGGGAGCTGTTTTTT. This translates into CASSPLHSGTSGSTGELFF.

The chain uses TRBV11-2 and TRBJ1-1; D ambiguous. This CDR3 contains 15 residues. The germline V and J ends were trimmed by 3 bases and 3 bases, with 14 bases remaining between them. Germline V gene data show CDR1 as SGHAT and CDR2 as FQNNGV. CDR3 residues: CASSFYPREDTEAFF. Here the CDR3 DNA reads TGTGCCAGCAGCTTCTACCCCCGGGAAGACACTGAAGCTTTCTTT.

As DNA, the CDR3 is TGCGCCAGCAGTGACACTTGGAACTATGGCTACACCTTC. Protein sequence: CASSDTWNYGYTF. The V gene is TRBV10-2, the J gene TRBJ1-2; D gene ambiguous. V gave up 3 bases and J gave up 2 bases, with 7 bases separating them. Germline loops: CDR1 WSHSY, CDR2 SAAADI. There are 13 residues in the CDR3.

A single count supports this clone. CDR3 residues: CASRGLQGPSVYTF. The DNA for the CDR3 is TGCGCCAGCAGAGGGTTACAGGGCCCCTCCGTTTACACCTTC. V usage is TRBV4-1 and J usage is TRBJ1-2; possible D gene TRBD1, 6 bases. Trimming shortened V by 6 bases and J by 11 bases, and 22 bases separated the two germline ends. The CDR3 is made up of 14 amino acids. CDR1 and CDR2 (germline): MGHRA, YSYEKL.

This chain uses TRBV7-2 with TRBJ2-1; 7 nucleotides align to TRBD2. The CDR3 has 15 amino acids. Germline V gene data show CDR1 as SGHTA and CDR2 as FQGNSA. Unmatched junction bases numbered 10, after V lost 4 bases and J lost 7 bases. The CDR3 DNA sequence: TGTGCCAGCAGCTCCTCCCGCGGGAGATGGAATGAGCAGTTCTTC. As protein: CASSSSRGRWNEQFF. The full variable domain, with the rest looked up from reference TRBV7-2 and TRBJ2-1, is GAGVSQSPSNKVTEKGKDVELRCDPISGHTALYWYRQSLGQGLEFLIYFQGNSAPDKSGLPSDRFSAERTGGSVSTLTIQRTQQEDSAVYLCASSSSRGRWNEQFFGPGTRLTVL.

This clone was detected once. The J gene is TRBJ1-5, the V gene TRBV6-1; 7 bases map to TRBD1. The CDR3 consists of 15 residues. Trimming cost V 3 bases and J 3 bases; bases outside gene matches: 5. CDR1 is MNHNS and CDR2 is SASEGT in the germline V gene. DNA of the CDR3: TGTGCCAGCAGTGACCGGGACAGTTACAATCAGCCCCAGCATTTT. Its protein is CASSDRDSYNQPQHF.

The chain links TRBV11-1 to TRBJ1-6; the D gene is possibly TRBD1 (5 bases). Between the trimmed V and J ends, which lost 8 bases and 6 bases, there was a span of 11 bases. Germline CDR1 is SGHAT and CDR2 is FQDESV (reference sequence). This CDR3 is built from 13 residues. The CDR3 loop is CASGASTNSPLHF. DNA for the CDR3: TGTGCCAGCGGGGCTAGTACTAATTCACCCCTCCACTTT. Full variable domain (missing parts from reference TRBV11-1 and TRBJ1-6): EAEVAQSPRYKITEKSQAVAFWCDPISGHATLYWYRQILGQGPELLVQFQDESVVDDSQLPKDRFSAERLKGVDSTLKIQPAELGDSAMYLCASGASTNSPLHFGNGTRLTVT.

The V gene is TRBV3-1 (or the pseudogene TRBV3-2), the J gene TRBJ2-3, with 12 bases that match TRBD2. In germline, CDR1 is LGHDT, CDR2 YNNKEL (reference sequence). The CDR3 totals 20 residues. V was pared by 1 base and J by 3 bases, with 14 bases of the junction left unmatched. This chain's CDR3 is CASSQVLRALTSGRTDTQYF. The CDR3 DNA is TGTGCCAGCAGCCAAGTCCTTCGTGCCCTGACTAGCGGGAGAACAGATACGCAGTATTTT.

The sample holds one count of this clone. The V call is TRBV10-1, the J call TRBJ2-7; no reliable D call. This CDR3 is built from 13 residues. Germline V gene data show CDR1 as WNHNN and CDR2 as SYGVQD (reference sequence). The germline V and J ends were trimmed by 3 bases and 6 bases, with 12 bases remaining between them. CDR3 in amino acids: CASSDRLLGEQYF. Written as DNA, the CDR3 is TGCGCCAGCAGTGATAGACTCCTCGGCGAGCAGTACTTC.

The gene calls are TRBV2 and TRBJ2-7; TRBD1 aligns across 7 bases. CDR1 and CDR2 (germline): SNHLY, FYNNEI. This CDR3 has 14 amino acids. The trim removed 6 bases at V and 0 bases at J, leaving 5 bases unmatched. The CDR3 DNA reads TGTGCCAGCAGGGGACAGCCCAGCTCCTACGAGCAGTACTTC. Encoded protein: CASRGQPSSYEQYF.

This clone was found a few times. The CDR3 here is CASSRLAGNANTGELFF. The CDR3, as DNA: TGTGCCAGCAGCCGGTTAGCGGGCAACGCGAACACCGGGGAGCTGTTTTTT. This chain uses TRBV14 with TRBJ2-2, with 7 nucleotides matching TRBD2. V shed 4 bases, J shed 0 bases, and the junction held 8 bases outside the gene matches. The germline CDR1 and CDR2 sequences are SGHDN and FVKESK. The CDR3 length is 17 residues.

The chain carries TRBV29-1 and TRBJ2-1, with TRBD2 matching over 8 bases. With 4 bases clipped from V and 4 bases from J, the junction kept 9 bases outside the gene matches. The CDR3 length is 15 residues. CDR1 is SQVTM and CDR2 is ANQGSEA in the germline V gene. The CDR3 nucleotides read TGCAGCGTTGCCCCTACTAGCGGTAGTTACAATGAGCAGTTCTTC. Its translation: CSVAPTSGSYNEQFF.

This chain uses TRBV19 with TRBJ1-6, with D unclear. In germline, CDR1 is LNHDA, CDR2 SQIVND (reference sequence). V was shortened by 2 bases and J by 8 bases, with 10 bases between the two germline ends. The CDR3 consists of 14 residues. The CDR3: CASSILKPDSPLHF. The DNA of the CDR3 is TGTGCCAGTAGTATACTTAAGCCGGATTCACCCCTCCACTTT.

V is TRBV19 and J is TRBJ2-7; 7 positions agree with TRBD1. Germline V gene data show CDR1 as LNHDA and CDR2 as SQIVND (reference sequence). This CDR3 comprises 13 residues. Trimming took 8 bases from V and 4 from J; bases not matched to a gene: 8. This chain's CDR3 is CASRKGALYEQYF. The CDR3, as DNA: TGTGCCAGTCGAAAGGGGGCATTATACGAGCAGTACTTC.

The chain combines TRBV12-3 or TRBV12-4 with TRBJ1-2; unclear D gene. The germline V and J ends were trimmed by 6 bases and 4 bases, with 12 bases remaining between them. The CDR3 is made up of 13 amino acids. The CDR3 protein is CASRGPPGYGYTF. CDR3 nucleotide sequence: TGTGCCAGCAGGGGCCCGCCTGGCTATGGCTACACCTTC.

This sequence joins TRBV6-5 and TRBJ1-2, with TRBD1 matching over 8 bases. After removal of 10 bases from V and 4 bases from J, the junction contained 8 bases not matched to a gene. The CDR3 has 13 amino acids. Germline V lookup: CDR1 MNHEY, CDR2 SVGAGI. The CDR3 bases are TGTGCCACCAGAAGCACAGGGGGCTATGGCTACACCTTC. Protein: CATRSTGGYGYTF.

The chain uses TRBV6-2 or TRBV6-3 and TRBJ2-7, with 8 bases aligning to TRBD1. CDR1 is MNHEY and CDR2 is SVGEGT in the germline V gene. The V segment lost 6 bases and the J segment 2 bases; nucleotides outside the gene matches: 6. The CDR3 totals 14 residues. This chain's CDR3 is CASSSGTGTYEQYF. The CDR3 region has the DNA TGTGCCAGCAGCTCCGGGACAGGAACCTACGAGCAGTACTTC.

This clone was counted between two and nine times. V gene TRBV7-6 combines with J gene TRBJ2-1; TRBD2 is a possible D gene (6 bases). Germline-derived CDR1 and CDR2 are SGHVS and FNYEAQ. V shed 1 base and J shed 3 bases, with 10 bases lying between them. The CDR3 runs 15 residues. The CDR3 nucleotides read TGTGCCAGCAGCTTAGGTTACGGGAGCTACAATGAGCAGTTCTTC. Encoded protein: CASSLGYGSYNEQFF.

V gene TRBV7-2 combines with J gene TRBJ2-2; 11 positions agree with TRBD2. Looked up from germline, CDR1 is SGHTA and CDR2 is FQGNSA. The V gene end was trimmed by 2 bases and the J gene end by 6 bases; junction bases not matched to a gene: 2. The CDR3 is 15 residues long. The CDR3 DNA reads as TGTGCCAGCAGCTTACTAGCGGGGGGTCCCGGGGAGCTGTTTTTT. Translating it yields CASSLLAGGPGELFF.

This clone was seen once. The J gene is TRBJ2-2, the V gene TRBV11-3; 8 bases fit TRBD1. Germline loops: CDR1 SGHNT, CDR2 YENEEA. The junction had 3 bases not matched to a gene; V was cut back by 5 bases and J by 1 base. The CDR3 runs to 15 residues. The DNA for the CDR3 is TGTGCCAGCAGCGTCGGGACAGGGAACACCGGGGAGCTGTTTTTT. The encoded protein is CASSVGTGNTGELFF.

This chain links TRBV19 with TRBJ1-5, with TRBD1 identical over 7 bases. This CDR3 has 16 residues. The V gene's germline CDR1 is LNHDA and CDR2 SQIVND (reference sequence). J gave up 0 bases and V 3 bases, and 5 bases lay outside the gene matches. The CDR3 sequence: CASSIRGGASNQPQHF. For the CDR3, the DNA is TGTGCCAGTAGTATCAGAGGGGGCGCTAGCAATCAGCCCCAGCATTTT.

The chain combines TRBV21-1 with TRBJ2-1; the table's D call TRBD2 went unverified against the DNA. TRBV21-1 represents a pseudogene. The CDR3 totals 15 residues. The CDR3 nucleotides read TGTGCCAGCAGCAAATCAACGGAGGGCTACAATGAGCAGTTCTTC. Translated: CASSKSTEGYNEQFF.